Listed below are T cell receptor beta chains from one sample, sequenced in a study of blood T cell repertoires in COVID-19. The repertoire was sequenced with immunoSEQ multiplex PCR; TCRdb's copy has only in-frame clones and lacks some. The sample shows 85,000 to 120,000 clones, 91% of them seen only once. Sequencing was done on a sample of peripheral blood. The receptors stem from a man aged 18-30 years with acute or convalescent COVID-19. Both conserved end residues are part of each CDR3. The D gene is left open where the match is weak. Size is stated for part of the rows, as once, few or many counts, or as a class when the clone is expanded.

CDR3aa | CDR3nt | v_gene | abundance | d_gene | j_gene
CASSVGGAGGSYEQYF | TGTGCCAGCAGCGTAGGTGGAGCGGGGGGCTCCTACGAGCAGTACTTC | TRBV9 | few | TRBD2 | TRBJ2-7
CAIKDRSTNYGYTF | TGTGCCATCAAGGACAGGAGTACTAACTATGGCTACACCTTC | TRBV10-3 | NA | TRBD1 | TRBJ1-2
CASSYAWSGNTIYF | TGTGCCAGCAGCTACGCATGGAGTGGAAACACCATATATTTT | TRBV5-5 | NA | NA | TRBJ1-3
CASSRRQPSSGNTIYF | TGTGCCAGCAGCCGTAGACAGCCCAGCTCTGGAAACACCATATATTTT | TRBV27 | NA | NA | TRBJ1-3
CASSRTGLRHDNSPLHF | TGTGCCAGCAGCAGAACAGGGTTAAGGCACGATAATTCACCCCTCCACTTT | TRBV9 | NA | NA | TRBJ1-6
CASSGTLREQFF | TGTGCCAGCAGCGGGACTTTACGGGAGCAGTTCTTC | TRBV25-1 | few | NA | TRBJ2-1
CASSVAAEPGVTEAFF | TGTGCCAGCAGCGTAGCCGCTGAGCCGGGGGTGACTGAAGCTTTCTTT | TRBV9 | once | NA | TRBJ1-1
CASSLEAGLQETQYF | TGCGCCAGCAGCTTGGAAGCAGGCCTCCAAGAGACCCAGTACTTC | TRBV5-1 | NA | NA | TRBJ2-5
CASSSHGRGDYGYTF | TGTGCCAGCAGTTCTCACGGGAGAGGTGATTATGGCTACACCTTC | TRBV9 | NA | NA | TRBJ1-2
CASSPKQGALYEQYF | TGTGCCAGCTCACCTAAGCAGGGGGCGCTCTACGAGCAGTACTTC | TRBV18 | NA | TRBD1 | TRBJ2-7
CASSLAGGVEQFF | TGCGCCAGCAGCTTGGCGGGAGGGGTTGAGCAGTTCTTC | TRBV5-1 | NA | TRBD2 | TRBJ2-1
CSASNPGQGLKSGGNTIYF | TGCAGTGCTAGTAATCCGGGACAGGGATTGAAGTCTGGTGGAAACACCATATATTTT | TRBV20-1 | NA | TRBD1 | TRBJ1-3
CASSSTGAGTLRIYGYTF | TGCGCCAGCAGCTCTACAGGGGCTGGGACCCTCCGTATCTATGGCTACACCTTC | TRBV5-1 | NA | TRBD1 | TRBJ1-2
CASSLEGGTDTQYF | TGCGCCAGCAGCTTGGAGGGGGGCACAGATACGCAGTATTTT | TRBV5-1 | NA | NA | TRBJ2-3
CASSPTGQGANYGYTF | TGTGCCAGCAGCCCAACCGGACAGGGGGCTAACTATGGCTACACCTTC | TRBV7-9 | NA | TRBD1 | TRBJ1-2
CASSLDQGAFKQYF | TGCGCCAGCAGCTTGGATCAGGGGGCATTCAAGCAGTACTTC | TRBV5-1 | NA | TRBD1 | TRBJ2-7
CASSLAQGLGSPLHF | TGCGCCAGCAGCTTGGCCCAGGGGCTGGGTTCACCCCTCCACTTT | TRBV5-1 | NA | NA | TRBJ1-6
CASSLEGTGVYEQYF | TGCGCCAGCAGCTTGGAAGGGACAGGGGTCTACGAGCAGTACTTC | TRBV5-1 | NA | TRBD1 | TRBJ2-7
CASSRIPPGLAGAGELFF | TGTGCCAGCAGCCGAATTCCCCCGGGACTAGCGGGAGCCGGGGAGCTGTTTTTT | TRBV14 | NA | TRBD2 | TRBJ2-2
CASSSLQGSGNEQFF | TGTGCCAGCAGTTCCCTACAGGGGAGTGGGAATGAGCAGTTCTTC | TRBV28 | NA | TRBD1 | TRBJ2-1
CASSTGPVGEAFF | TGTGCCAGCAGCACGGGTCCAGTCGGTGAAGCTTTCTTT | TRBV11-2 | once | NA | TRBJ1-1
CASSDRTAPNYGYTF | TGTGCCAGCAGCGATCGGACAGCCCCTAACTATGGCTACACCTTC | TRBV7-9 | NA | NA | TRBJ1-2
CASSGEGEDIYEQYF | TGCGCCAGCAGCGGGGAGGGCGAGGACATCTACGAGCAGTACTTC | TRBV4-1 | NA | TRBD2 | TRBJ2-7
CASSLGQGEEKLFF | TGTGCCAGCAGCTTGGGACAGGGGGAGGAAAAACTGTTTTTT | TRBV7-9 | few | TRBD1 | TRBJ1-4
CASSPAGTQYF | TGTGCCAGCAGCCCCGCGGGTACGCAGTATTTT | TRBV11-2 | NA | NA | TRBJ2-3
CASSVGSFQTQYF | TGTGCCAGCAGTGTAGGTAGCTTCCAGACCCAGTACTTC | TRBV2 | NA | NA | TRBJ2-5